These T cell receptor beta chains were read from a single sample in a study of regulatory T cells in long-lasting Graves disease. MiXCR was run by TCRdb on the multiplex PCR reads, yielding one entry per CDR3 protein. The table shows roughly 400,000 distinct CDR3 sequences, with around 15% occurring only once. The sample was also linked to a second study, of T cells in Graves' hyperthyroidism and ophthalmopathy.

The input for sequencing was peripheral blood mononuclear cells (PBMCs), taken at new diagnosis, from a patient treated with antithyroid drugs. The receptors originated from a woman under 30 with Graves disease. The CDR3 runs from the conserved cysteine through the conserved F or W. The order of the fields is D gene, clone size, V gene, J gene, CDR3 DNA, CDR3 protein. A D gene is named only where the DNA matches it firmly. For some rows the clone size is stated as once, few or many, or as a class when expanded; others skip it.

d_call: NA
clone_size: few
v_call: TRBV7-6
j_call: TRBJ1-1
cdr3_nt: TGTGCCAGCAGCTTAAGTGGGGGTGGGGGCGCTGAAGCTTTCTTT
cdr3_aa: CASSLSGGGGAEAFF

d_call: TRBD2
clone_size: few
v_call: TRBV29-1
j_call: TRBJ2-7
cdr3_nt: TGCAGCGTTGAATGGCTAGCGGGCAGTTCCTACGAGCAGTACTTC
cdr3_aa: CSVEWLAGSSYEQYF

d_call: NA
clone_size: many
v_call: TRBV7-2
j_call: TRBJ2-7
cdr3_nt: TGTGCCAGCAGCCGGGGACCCTCGGAGGAGCAGTACTTC
cdr3_aa: CASSRGPSEEQYF

d_call: TRBD1
clone_size: NA
v_call: TRBV7-9
j_call: TRBJ1-2
cdr3_nt: TGTGCCAGCAGCTTTTTGGCAGGGGGCTATGGCTACACCTTC
cdr3_aa: CASSFLAGGYGYTF

d_call: TRBD1
clone_size: NA
v_call: TRBV5-1
j_call: TRBJ2-1
cdr3_nt: TGCGCCAGCAGCCGACAGGGGGAGGTGTTGGGCAATGAGCAGTTCTTC
cdr3_aa: CASSRQGEVLGNEQFF

d_call: TRBD2
clone_size: few
v_call: TRBV6-5
j_call: TRBJ2-3
cdr3_nt: TGTGCCAGCAGTTCTCAGACTAGCGGGAGTTTTAGCACAGATACGCAGTATTTT
cdr3_aa: CASSSQTSGSFSTDTQYF

d_call: NA
clone_size: many
v_call: TRBV27
j_call: TRBJ2-3
cdr3_nt: TGTGCCAGCAGTGGGTTCACAGATACGCAGTATTTT
cdr3_aa: CASSGFTDTQYF

d_call: TRBD2
clone_size: NA
v_call: TRBV6-5
j_call: TRBJ2-3
cdr3_nt: TGTGCCAGCAGTTACCGGAGCGGGAGTCGGAATACGCAGTATTTT
cdr3_aa: CASSYRSGSRNTQYF

d_call: TRBD2
clone_size: many
v_call: TRBV12-3/TRBV12-4
j_call: TRBJ2-2
cdr3_nt: TGTGCCAGCAGTTTGTCAAGCGGGAGGGGCACCGGGGAGCTGTTTTTT
cdr3_aa: CASSLSSGRGTGELFF

d_call: NA
clone_size: few
v_call: TRBV6-1
j_call: TRBJ2-2
cdr3_nt: TGTGCCACAAGGGACGCGACGAACACCGGGGAGCTGTTTTTT
cdr3_aa: CATRDATNTGELFF

d_call: TRBD2
clone_size: many
v_call: TRBV7-8
j_call: TRBJ2-3
cdr3_nt: TGTGCCAGCAGCGCTAGCGGACGCCCCGATACGCAGTATTTT
cdr3_aa: CASSASGRPDTQYF

d_call: NA
clone_size: many
v_call: TRBV6-1
j_call: TRBJ1-5
cdr3_nt: TGTGCCAGCACCCAGGTGGAAGGCCACGGGGCCCGGGGGCAGCCCCAGCATTTT
cdr3_aa: CASTQVEGHGARGQPQHF

d_call: TRBD2
clone_size: many
v_call: TRBV7-2
j_call: TRBJ2-1
cdr3_nt: TGTGCCAGCAGCTTAGCGCCTATAGCGGGAGAATCCTACAATGAGCAGTTCTTC
cdr3_aa: CASSLAPIAGESYNEQFF

d_call: TRBD2
clone_size: many
v_call: TRBV20-1
j_call: TRBJ2-3
cdr3_nt: TGCAGTGCTACGACTAGCGGGGGCACAGATACGCAGTATTTT
cdr3_aa: CSATTSGGTDTQYF

d_call: NA
clone_size: many
v_call: TRBV30
j_call: TRBJ2-7
cdr3_nt: TGTGCCTGGAGTGAGAAGGTAGCGGAAACCTACGAGCAGTACTTC
cdr3_aa: CAWSEKVAETYEQYF

d_call: NA
clone_size: few
v_call: TRBV29-1
j_call: TRBJ2-5
cdr3_nt: TGCAGCGTTGAAGATCCCGGGGGCGGGGAGACCCAGTACTTC
cdr3_aa: CSVEDPGGGETQYF

d_call: NA
clone_size: NA
v_call: TRBV6-2/TRBV6-3
j_call: TRBJ2-4
cdr3_nt: TGTGCCAGCAGCGCCGGGACCAGACATCGAGCCAAAAACATTCAGTACTTC
cdr3_aa: CASSAGTRHRAKNIQYF

d_call: NA
clone_size: many
v_call: TRBV28
j_call: TRBJ1-5
cdr3_nt: TGTGCCAGCAGTTCCCCGATGCTAGCGGCTAATCAGCCCCAGCATTTT
cdr3_aa: CASSSPMLAANQPQHF

d_call: NA
clone_size: many
v_call: TRBV27
j_call: TRBJ1-1
cdr3_nt: TGTGCCAGCAGTCCGACAGGTTGGGTTGGTGCTGAAGCTTTCTTT
cdr3_aa: CASSPTGWVGAEAFF

d_call: TRBD1
clone_size: many
v_call: TRBV28
j_call: TRBJ2-7
cdr3_nt: TGTGCCAGCAGGAGACAGGGGGCTTACGAGCAGTACTTC
cdr3_aa: CASRRQGAYEQYF

d_call: NA
clone_size: few
v_call: TRBV27
j_call: TRBJ2-3
cdr3_nt: TGTGCCAGCAGCCCCCCGAGAAGCACAGATACGCAGTATTTT
cdr3_aa: CASSPPRSTDTQYF

d_call: NA
clone_size: NA
v_call: TRBV20-1
j_call: TRBJ2-7
cdr3_nt: TGCAGTGCCCAGAAGCCGGCGGCTAGCTCCTACGAGCAGTACTTC
cdr3_aa: CSAQKPAASSYEQYF

d_call: NA
clone_size: many
v_call: TRBV28
j_call: TRBJ2-3
cdr3_nt: TGTGCCAGCAGTTTATTGGGACTTGAGCAGTATTTT
cdr3_aa: CASSLLGLEQYF

d_call: NA
clone_size: NA
v_call: TRBV2
j_call: TRBJ2-1
cdr3_nt: TGTGCCAGCAGTGAAGCGCCCGGATCCTACAATGAGCAGTTCTTC
cdr3_aa: CASSEAPGSYNEQFF

d_call: TRBD1
clone_size: many
v_call: TRBV6-1
j_call: TRBJ2-5
cdr3_nt: TGTGCCAGCAGTGAGTCGGCAGGGGGATGGGAGACCCAGTACTTC
cdr3_aa: CASSESAGGWETQYF

d_call: NA
clone_size: few
v_call: TRBV7-2
j_call: TRBJ1-5
cdr3_nt: TGTGCCAGCAGCTTAGTTGGCGGAAATAGCAATCAGCCCCAGCATTTT
cdr3_aa: CASSLVGGNSNQPQHF

d_call: TRBD1
clone_size: NA
v_call: TRBV4-2
j_call: TRBJ2-4
cdr3_nt: TGTGCCAGCAGCCAGGGACAGCAAAACATTCAGTACTTC
cdr3_aa: CASSQGQQNIQYF

d_call: TRBD1
clone_size: many
v_call: TRBV16
j_call: TRBJ2-7
cdr3_nt: TGTGCCAGCAGCCCTACAGGGGGGCCTTACGAGCAGTACTTC
cdr3_aa: CASSPTGGPYEQYF

d_call: NA
clone_size: many
v_call: TRBV7-9
j_call: TRBJ2-7
cdr3_nt: TGTGCCAGCAGCTTGAGCCGGGACCCCGATCCCTACGAGCAGTACTTC
cdr3_aa: CASSLSRDPDPYEQYF

d_call: TRBD2
clone_size: NA
v_call: TRBV12-3/TRBV12-4
j_call: TRBJ2-3
cdr3_nt: TGTGCCAGCAGTTATCCTAGCGGGTCGGAAGATACGCAGTATTTT
cdr3_aa: CASSYPSGSEDTQYF

d_call: TRBD1
clone_size: few
v_call: TRBV13
j_call: TRBJ2-5
cdr3_nt: TGTGCCAGCAGCTCACCGAACAGGGGCCCCGGGGAGACCCAGTACTTC
cdr3_aa: CASSSPNRGPGETQYF

d_call: TRBD2
clone_size: NA
v_call: TRBV6-1
j_call: TRBJ2-7
cdr3_nt: TGTGCCAGCAGACACCCCGGCGGGAGGGCCTTCGAGCAGTACTTC
cdr3_aa: CASRHPGGRAFEQYF

d_call: NA
clone_size: few
v_call: TRBV7-6
j_call: TRBJ1-3
cdr3_nt: TGTGCCAGCAGCCGTAGCTCGCAGGGAACCTCTGGAAACACCATATATTTT
cdr3_aa: CASSRSSQGTSGNTIYF

d_call: TRBD1
clone_size: NA
v_call: TRBV7-3
j_call: TRBJ1-6
cdr3_nt: TGTGCCAGCAGCCGACAGGGGAAAGGTTCACCCCTCCACTTT
cdr3_aa: CASSRQGKGSPLHF

d_call: NA
clone_size: few
v_call: TRBV9
j_call: TRBJ2-3
cdr3_nt: TGTGCCAGCAGCACACGACTGGCTTCCGATACGCAGTATTTT
cdr3_aa: CASSTRLASDTQYF

d_call: NA
clone_size: many
v_call: TRBV30
j_call: TRBJ1-1
cdr3_nt: TGTGCCTGGAGTGTACTCGGGGGTAACACTGAAGCTTTCTTT
cdr3_aa: CAWSVLGGNTEAFF

d_call: NA
clone_size: few
v_call: TRBV12-3/TRBV12-4
j_call: TRBJ2-2
cdr3_nt: TGTGCCAGCAGTTTATATCCTAGCAAAGGCACCGGGGAGCTGTTTTTT
cdr3_aa: CASSLYPSKGTGELFF

d_call: TRBD2
clone_size: many
v_call: TRBV7-2
j_call: TRBJ2-7
cdr3_nt: TGTGCCAGCAGCTTCACTAGCGGGAGGTACGAGCAGTACTTC
cdr3_aa: CASSFTSGRYEQYF

d_call: NA
clone_size: many
v_call: TRBV7-9
j_call: TRBJ2-6
cdr3_nt: TGTGCCAGCAGCTCCCCGACAGGGGCCAACGTCCTGACTTTC
cdr3_aa: CASSSPTGANVLTF

d_call: NA
clone_size: many
v_call: TRBV10-3
j_call: TRBJ2-5
cdr3_nt: TGTGCCATCAGTGAGGCGACTAGGGGGGATAAAGAGACCCAGTACTTC
cdr3_aa: CAISEATRGDKETQYF

d_call: NA
clone_size: many
v_call: TRBV5-1
j_call: TRBJ1-1
cdr3_nt: TGCGCCAGCAGCTCCGGATTTGGCACTGAAGCTTTCTTT
cdr3_aa: CASSSGFGTEAFF

d_call: NA
clone_size: NA
v_call: TRBV11-3
j_call: TRBJ2-2
cdr3_nt: TGTGCCAGCAGACCCTATTCGAAGACAGAGAACACCGGGGAGCTGTTTTTT
cdr3_aa: CASRPYSKTENTGELFF

d_call: NA
clone_size: NA
v_call: TRBV30
j_call: TRBJ1-5
cdr3_nt: TGTGCCTGGAGTGCTGCAGGGGATCAGCCCCAGCATTTT
cdr3_aa: CAWSAAGDQPQHF

d_call: NA
clone_size: NA
v_call: TRBV20-1
j_call: TRBJ1-5
cdr3_nt: TGCAGTGCTAAAGATACAAGCGGTAATCAGCCCCAGCATTTT
cdr3_aa: CSAKDTSGNQPQHF

d_call: NA
clone_size: many
v_call: TRBV6-1
j_call: TRBJ2-1
cdr3_nt: TGTGCCAGCACGCCTAGCAGAAACAATGAGCAGTTCTTC
cdr3_aa: CASTPSRNNEQFF

d_call: NA
clone_size: few
v_call: TRBV7-2
j_call: TRBJ1-1
cdr3_nt: TGTGCCAGCAGCTTAGTGGCTGAAGCTTTCTTT
cdr3_aa: CASSLVAEAFF

d_call: NA
clone_size: many
v_call: TRBV2
j_call: TRBJ1-1
cdr3_nt: TGTGCCAGCAGGAGGATTACGGGCGCGGACACTGAAGCTTTCTTT
cdr3_aa: CASRRITGADTEAFF

d_call: NA
clone_size: NA
v_call: TRBV29-1
j_call: TRBJ2-1
cdr3_nt: TGCAGCGTAATAGAGGTCGGGAATGAGCAGTTCTTC
cdr3_aa: CSVIEVGNEQFF

d_call: NA
clone_size: NA
v_call: TRBV4-3
j_call: TRBJ2-5
cdr3_nt: TGCGCCAGCAGCCAAGAGGGGCGATTCGAGACCCAGTACTTC
cdr3_aa: CASSQEGRFETQYF

d_call: NA
clone_size: few
v_call: TRBV6-1
j_call: TRBJ2-4
cdr3_nt: TGTGCCAGCAGTCTAGCCAAAAACATTCAGTACTTC
cdr3_aa: CASSLAKNIQYF

d_call: TRBD1
clone_size: few
v_call: TRBV20-1
j_call: TRBJ2-7
cdr3_nt: TGCAGTGCTAGAGATCTGGACAGGAGCTCCTACGAGCAGTACTTC
cdr3_aa: CSARDLDRSSYEQYF

d_call: TRBD2
clone_size: few
v_call: TRBV19
j_call: TRBJ2-7
cdr3_nt: TGTGCCAGTAGTTCAATCCTCCAGGGGACTAGCGGGAGTAAATACGAGCAGTACTTC
cdr3_aa: CASSSILQGTSGSKYEQYF